This T cell receptor beta chain was sequenced for a study of PD-L1 blockade in urothelial cancer. As for the study in general: Patients went on atezolizumab around 2014, receiving 1,200 mg intravenously every 3 weeks. Analyses were performed on blood at 3 weeks after treatment start (the second dose) and at 6 weeks. The median number of T cells present in blood samples was 140,000 to 150,000.

Method: immunoSEQ multiplex PCR; TCRdb's copy keeps in-frame clones and lacks some. There are under 130,000 clones in the sample; approximately 86% occur only once, and 2.4% lies in the top ten. The CDR3 covers 16 residues. Germline CDR1 reads SGHDN; CDR2 reads FVKESK. Trimming cost V 4 bases and J 4 bases; bases outside gene matches: 9. There were between 1 and 8 samples from each patient, taken pretreatment and on-treatment. The sequence was collected from a man aged 45-65 years with urothelial cancer. V usage is TRBV14 and J usage is TRBJ2-2, with 7 bases identical to TRBD2. This specimen consisted of PBMCs, obtained around atezolizumab (anti-PD-L1) treatment. The CDR3 region is CASSLLLAGATGELFF. The CDR3 DNA is TGTGCCAGCAGCCTACTCCTTGCGGGAGCCACCGGGGAGCTGTTTTTT.